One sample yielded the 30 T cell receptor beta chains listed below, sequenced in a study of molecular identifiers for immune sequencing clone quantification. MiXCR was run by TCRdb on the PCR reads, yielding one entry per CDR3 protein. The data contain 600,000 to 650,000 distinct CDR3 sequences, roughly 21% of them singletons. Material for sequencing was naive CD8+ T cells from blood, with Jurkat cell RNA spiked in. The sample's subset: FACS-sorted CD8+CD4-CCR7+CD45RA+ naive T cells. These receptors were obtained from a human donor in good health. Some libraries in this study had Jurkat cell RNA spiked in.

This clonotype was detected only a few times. The CDR3 loop is CASSPDGDQPQHF. For the CDR3, the DNA is TGTGCCAGCAGCCCCGACGGCGATCAGCCCCAGCATTTT. This chain connects TRBV11-2 to TRBJ1-5; D gene uncertain. V shed 5 bases and J shed 5 bases, with 10 bases lying between them. The CDR3 totals 13 residues. Germline V gene sequence: CDR1 SGHAT, CDR2 FQNNGV.

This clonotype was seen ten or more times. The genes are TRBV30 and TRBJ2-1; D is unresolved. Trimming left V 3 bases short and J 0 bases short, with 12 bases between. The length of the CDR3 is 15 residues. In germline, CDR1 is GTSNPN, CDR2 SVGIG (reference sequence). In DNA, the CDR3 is TGTGCCTGGAGCGTGACTCCTAGCTCCTACAATGAGCAGTTCTTC. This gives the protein CAWSVTPSSYNEQFF.

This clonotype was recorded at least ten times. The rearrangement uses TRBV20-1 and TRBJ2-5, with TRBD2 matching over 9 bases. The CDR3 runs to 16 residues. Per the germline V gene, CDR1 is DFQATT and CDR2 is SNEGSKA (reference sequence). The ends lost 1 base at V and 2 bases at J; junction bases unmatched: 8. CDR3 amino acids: CSARGAGGPRQETQYF. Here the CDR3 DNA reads TGCAGTGCTAGAGGGGCGGGAGGGCCGAGACAAGAGACCCAGTACTTC.

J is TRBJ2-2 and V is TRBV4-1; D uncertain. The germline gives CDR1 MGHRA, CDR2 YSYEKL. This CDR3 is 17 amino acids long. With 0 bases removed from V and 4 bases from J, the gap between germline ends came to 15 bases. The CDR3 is CASSQELLDSFTGELFF. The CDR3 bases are TGCGCCAGCAGCCAAGAACTATTGGATTCGTTCACCGGGGAGCTGTTTTTT.

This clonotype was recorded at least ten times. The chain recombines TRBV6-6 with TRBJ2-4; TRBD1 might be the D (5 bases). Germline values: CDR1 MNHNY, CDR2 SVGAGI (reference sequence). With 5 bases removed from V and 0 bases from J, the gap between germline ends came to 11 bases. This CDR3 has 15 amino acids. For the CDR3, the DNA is TGTGCCAGCAGTCACAATGGGGCAGCCAAAAACATTCAGTACTTC. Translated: CASSHNGAAKNIQYF.

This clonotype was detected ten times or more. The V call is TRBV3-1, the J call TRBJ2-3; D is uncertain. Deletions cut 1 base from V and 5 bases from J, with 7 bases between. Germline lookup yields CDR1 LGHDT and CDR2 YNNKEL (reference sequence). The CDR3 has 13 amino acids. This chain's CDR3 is CASSQVREDTQYF. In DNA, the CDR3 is TGTGCCAGCAGCCAAGTAAGGGAAGATACGCAGTATTTT.

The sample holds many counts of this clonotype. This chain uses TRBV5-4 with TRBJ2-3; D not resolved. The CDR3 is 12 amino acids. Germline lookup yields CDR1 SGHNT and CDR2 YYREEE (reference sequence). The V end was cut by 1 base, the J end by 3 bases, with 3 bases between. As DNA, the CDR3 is TGTGCCAGCAGCTTGATGACAGATACGCAGTATTTT. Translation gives CASSLMTDTQYF.

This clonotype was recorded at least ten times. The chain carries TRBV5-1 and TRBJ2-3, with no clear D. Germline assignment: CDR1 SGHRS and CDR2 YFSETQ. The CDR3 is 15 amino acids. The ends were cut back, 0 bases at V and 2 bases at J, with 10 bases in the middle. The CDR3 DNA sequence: TGCGCCAGCAGCTTGGTAACAGAAAACACAGATACGCAGTATTTT. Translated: CASSLVTENTDTQYF.

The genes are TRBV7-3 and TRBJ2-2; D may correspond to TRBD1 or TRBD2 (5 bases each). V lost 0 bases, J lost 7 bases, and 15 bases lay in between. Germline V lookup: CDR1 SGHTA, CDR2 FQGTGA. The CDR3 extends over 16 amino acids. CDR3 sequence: CASSLTLPGSGGELFF. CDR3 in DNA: TGTGCCAGCAGCTTAACGTTACCAGGGAGCGGCGGGGAGCTGTTTTTT.

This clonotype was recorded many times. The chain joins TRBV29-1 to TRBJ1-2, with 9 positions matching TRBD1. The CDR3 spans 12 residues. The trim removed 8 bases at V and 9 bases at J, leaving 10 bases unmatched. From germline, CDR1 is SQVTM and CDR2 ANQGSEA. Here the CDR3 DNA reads TGCAGCATATGGGACAGGGAAGGGAGCTACACCTTC. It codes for CSIWDREGSYTF. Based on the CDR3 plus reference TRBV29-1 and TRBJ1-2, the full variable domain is SAVISQKPSRDICQRGTSLTIQCQVDSQVTMMFWYRQQPGQSLTLIATANQGSEATYESGFVIDKFPISRPNLTFSTLTVSNMSPEDSSIYLCSIWDREGSYTFGSGTRLTVV.

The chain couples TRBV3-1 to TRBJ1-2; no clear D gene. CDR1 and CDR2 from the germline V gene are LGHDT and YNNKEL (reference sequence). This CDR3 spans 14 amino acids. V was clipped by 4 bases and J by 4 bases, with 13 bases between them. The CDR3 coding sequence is TGTGCCAGCAGCCCCCTTACAGATCCCTATGGCTACACCTTC. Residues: CASSPLTDPYGYTF.

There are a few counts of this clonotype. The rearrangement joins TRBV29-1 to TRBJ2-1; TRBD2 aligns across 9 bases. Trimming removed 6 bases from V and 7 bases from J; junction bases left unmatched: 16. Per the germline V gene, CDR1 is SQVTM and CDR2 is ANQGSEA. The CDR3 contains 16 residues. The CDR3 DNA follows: TGCAGCGTCCATCAGGGCGGGAGGGAGGGAATAAATGAGCAGTTCTTC. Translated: CSVHQGGREGINEQFF.

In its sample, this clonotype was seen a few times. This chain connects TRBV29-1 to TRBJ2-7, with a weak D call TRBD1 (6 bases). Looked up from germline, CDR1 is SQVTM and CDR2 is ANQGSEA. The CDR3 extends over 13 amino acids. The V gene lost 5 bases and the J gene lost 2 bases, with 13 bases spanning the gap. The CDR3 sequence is CSVLSRDTYEQYF. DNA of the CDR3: TGCAGCGTTCTTTCCCGGGACACCTACGAGCAGTACTTC.

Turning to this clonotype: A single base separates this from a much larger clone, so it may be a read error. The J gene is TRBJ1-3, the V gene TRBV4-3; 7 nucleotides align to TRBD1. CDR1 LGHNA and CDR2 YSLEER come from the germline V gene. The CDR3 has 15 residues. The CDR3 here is CASSQAQGLGDTIYF. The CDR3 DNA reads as TGCGCCAGCAGCCAAGCACAGGGGCTTGGAGACACCATATATTTT.

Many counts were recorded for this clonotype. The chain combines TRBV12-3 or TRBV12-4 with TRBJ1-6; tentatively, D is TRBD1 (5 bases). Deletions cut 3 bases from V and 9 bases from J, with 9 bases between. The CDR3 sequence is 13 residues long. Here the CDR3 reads CASSFRAVSPLHF. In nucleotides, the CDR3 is TGTGCCAGCAGTTTCAGGGCGGTTTCACCCCTCCACTTT.

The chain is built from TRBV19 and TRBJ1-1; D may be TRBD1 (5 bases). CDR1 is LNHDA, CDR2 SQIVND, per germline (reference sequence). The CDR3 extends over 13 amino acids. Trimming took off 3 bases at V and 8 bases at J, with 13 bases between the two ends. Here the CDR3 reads CASSIIGEQEAFF. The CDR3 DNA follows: TGTGCCAGTAGTATCATAGGGGAGCAAGAAGCTTTCTTT.

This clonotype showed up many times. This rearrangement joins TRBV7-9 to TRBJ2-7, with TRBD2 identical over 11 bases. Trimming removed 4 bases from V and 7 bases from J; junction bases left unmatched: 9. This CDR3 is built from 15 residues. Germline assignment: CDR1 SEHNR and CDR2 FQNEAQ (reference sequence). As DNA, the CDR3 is TGTGCCAGCAGCTCGGGACTAGCGGCCGAAAGGGAGCAGTACTTC. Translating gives CASSSGLAAEREQYF.

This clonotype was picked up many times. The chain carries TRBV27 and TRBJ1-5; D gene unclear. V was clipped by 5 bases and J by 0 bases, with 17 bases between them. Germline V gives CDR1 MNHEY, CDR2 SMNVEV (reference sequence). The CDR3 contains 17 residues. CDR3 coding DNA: TGTGCCAGCAGTCCCAGACTTTTCAACCCTAGCAATCAGCCCCAGCATTTT. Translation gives CASSPRLFNPSNQPQHF.

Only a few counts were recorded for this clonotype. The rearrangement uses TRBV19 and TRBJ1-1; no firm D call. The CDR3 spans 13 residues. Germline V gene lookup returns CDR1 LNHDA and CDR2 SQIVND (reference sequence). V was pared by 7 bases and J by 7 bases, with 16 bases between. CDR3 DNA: TGTGCCAGTACCACTACCCTATCCAGTGAAGCTTTCTTT. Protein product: CASTTTLSSEAFF.

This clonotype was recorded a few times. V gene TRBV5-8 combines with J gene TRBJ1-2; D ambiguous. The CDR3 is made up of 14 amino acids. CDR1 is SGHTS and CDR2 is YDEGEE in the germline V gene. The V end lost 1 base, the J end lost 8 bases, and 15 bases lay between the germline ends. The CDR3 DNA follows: TGTGCCAGCAGCTTGTCCGGGCCCTTGGCCGGCTACACCTTC. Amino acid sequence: CASSLSGPLAGYTF. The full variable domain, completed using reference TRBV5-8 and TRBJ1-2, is EAGVTQSPTHLIKTRGQQATLRCSPISGHTSVYWYQQALGLGLQFLLWYDEGEERNRGNFPPRFSGRQFPNYSSELNVNALELEDSALYLCASSLSGPLAGYTFGSGTRLTVV.

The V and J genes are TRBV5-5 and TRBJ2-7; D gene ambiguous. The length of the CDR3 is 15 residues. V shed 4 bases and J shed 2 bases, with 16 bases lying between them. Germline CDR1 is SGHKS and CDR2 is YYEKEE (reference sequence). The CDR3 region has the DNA TGTGCCAGCAGCCTTTATCCGTCGGGCGCCTACGAGCAGTACTTC. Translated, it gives CASSLYPSGAYEQYF.

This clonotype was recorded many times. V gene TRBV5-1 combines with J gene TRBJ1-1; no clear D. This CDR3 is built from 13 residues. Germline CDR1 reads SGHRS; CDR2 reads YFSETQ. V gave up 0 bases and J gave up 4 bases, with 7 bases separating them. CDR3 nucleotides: TGCGCCAGCAGCTTGGGGGATTTCACTGAAGCTTTCTTT. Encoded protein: CASSLGDFTEAFF.

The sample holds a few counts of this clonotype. CDR3 loop: CASSPGLRADEQFF. CDR3 coding DNA: TGTGCCAGCAGCCCAGGGTTAAGGGCGGATGAGCAGTTCTTC. The V gene is TRBV12-3 or TRBV12-4, the J gene TRBJ2-1; D may be TRBD1 (5 bases). V was trimmed by 6 bases and J by 8 bases, leaving 17 bases between them. The CDR3 runs 14 residues.

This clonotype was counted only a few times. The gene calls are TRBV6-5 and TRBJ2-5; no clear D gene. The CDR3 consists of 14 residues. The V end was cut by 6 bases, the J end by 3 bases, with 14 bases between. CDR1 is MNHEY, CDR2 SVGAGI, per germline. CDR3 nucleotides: TGTGCCAGCAGCGACCTCCGTATAAAAGAGACCCAGTACTTC. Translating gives CASSDLRIKETQYF.

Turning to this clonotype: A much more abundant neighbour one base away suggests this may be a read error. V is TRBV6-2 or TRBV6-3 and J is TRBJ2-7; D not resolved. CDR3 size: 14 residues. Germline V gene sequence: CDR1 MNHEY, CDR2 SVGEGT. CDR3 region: CASSYSGSGYERYF. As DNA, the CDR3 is TGTGCCAGCAGTTACTCAGGGTCCGGCTACGAGCGGTACTTC.

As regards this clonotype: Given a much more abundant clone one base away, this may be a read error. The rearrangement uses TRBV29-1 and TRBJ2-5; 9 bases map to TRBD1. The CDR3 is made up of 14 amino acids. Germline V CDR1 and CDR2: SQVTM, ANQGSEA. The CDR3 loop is CSVEYLGQGKTQCF. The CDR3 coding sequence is TGCAGCGTTGAATATTTGGGACAGGGAAAGACCCAGTGCTTC.

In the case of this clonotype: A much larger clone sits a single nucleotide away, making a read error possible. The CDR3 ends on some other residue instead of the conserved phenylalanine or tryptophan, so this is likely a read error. Written as DNA, the CDR3 is TGCGCCAGCAGCCAAGACATGGGCAACTTCTACGAGCAGTACCTC. Residues: CASSQDMGNFYEQYL. The chain joins TRBV4-3 to TRBJ2-7; D remains unclear. This CDR3 spans 15 amino acids. The germline V gene has CDR1 LGHNA and CDR2 YSLEER. Trimming cost V 0 bases and J 3 bases, with 12 bases left between them.

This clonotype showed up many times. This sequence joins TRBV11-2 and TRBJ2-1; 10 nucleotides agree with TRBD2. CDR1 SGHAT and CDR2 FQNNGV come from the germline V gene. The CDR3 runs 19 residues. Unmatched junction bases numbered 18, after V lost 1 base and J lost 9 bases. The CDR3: CASSLGPPESSGSAVEQFF. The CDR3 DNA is TGTGCCAGCAGCTTAGGCCCCCCCGAGTCTAGCGGGAGTGCGGTTGAGCAGTTCTTC.

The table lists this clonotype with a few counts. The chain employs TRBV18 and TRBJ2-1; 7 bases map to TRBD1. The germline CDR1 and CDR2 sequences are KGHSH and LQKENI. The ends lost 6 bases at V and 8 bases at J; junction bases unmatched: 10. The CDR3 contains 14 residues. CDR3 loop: CASSPTDRVDEQFF. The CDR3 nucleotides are TGTGCCAGCTCCCCAACAGACAGGGTCGATGAGCAGTTCTTC.

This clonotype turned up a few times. CDR3 residues: CSVHEQGLAFF. Written as DNA, the CDR3 is TGCAGTGTTCATGAACAGGGGTTGGCTTTCTTT. V is TRBV20-1 and J is TRBJ1-1, with 7 nucleotides matching TRBD1. V lost 7 bases and J lost 11; bases outside the gene matches: 10. The CDR3 is made up of 11 amino acids. The V gene's germline CDR1 is DFQATT and CDR2 SNEGSKA (reference sequence).